One and the same sample provided the 10 T cell receptor beta chains below, sequenced in a study of blood T cell repertoires in COVID-19. TCRdb keeps only in-frame clones here, not all; method: immunoSEQ multiplex PCR. The data hold 300,000 or so clones, with approximately 90% observed a single time. Sequenced input: peripheral blood. These receptors were collected from a woman aged 25 to 39 with COVID-19, enrolled during active disease.

The rearrangement links TRBV27 to TRBJ1-3; D not certain. The germline gives CDR1 MNHEY, CDR2 SMNVEV (reference sequence). The V gene lost 0 bases and the J gene lost 0 bases, with 12 bases spanning the gap. The CDR3 extends over 17 amino acids. The CDR3 loop is CASSLSRPASSGNTIYF. CDR3 DNA sequence: TGTGCCAGCAGTTTATCGAGGCCAGCCAGCTCTGGAAACACCATATATTTT.

The rearrangement links TRBV4-2 to TRBJ2-5; the D gene is possibly TRBD1 (7 bases). CDR1 and CDR2 (germline): LGHNA, YNFKEQ. V lost 4 bases and J 3 bases, leaving 18 bases between the germline ends. This CDR3 is built from 16 residues. The CDR3 loop is CASSPNGGTDEETQYF. CDR3 nucleotides: TGTGCCAGCAGCCCCAATGGCGGGACAGACGAAGAGACCCAGTACTTC.

The genes are TRBV29-1 and TRBJ2-7; D is ambiguous. Germline CDR1 SQVTM, CDR2 ANQGSEA. This CDR3 comprises 15 residues. V was cut by 7 bases and J by 0 bases, with 19 bases left in between. The CDR3 nucleotides are TGCAGCGCCACCCCCGTTGCGGCGAACTCCTACGAGCAGTACTTC. It specifies CSATPVAANSYEQYF.

This clone was counted a single time. The V and J genes are TRBV18 and TRBJ2-5, with D hard to call. Germline CDR1 is KGHSH and CDR2 is LQKENI. V lost 3 bases and J lost 7, with 12 bases in between. This CDR3 is 13 amino acids long. CDR3 residues: CASSPTAAGTQYF. CDR3 nucleotides: TGTGCCAGCTCACCCACTGCAGCAGGGACCCAGTACTTC. Full variable domain (remainder filled in from reference TRBV18 and TRBJ2-5): NAGVMQNPRHLVRRRGQEARLRCSPMKGHSHVYWYRQLPEEGLKFMVYLQKENIIDESGMPKERFSAEFPKEGPSILRIQQVVRGDSAAYFCASSPTAAGTQYFGPGTRLLVL.

The chain employs TRBV4-1 and TRBJ2-1; 13 bases map to TRBD2. The CDR3 covers 16 residues. CDR1 is MGHRA, CDR2 YSYEKL, per germline. J lost 3 bases, V lost 4 bases, and 3 bases had no gene match. The CDR3 reads CASSRGTSGVYNEQFF. CDR3 sequence (DNA): TGCGCCAGCAGCCGCGGGACTAGCGGGGTCTACAATGAGCAGTTCTTC.

The V and J genes are TRBV13 and TRBJ2-3; 7 bases are a match to TRBD2. V lost 4 bases to trimming and J lost 0 bases; unmatched junction nucleotides: 7. CDR1 and CDR2 from the germline V gene are PRHDT and FYEKMQ (reference sequence). CDR3 size: 16 residues. The CDR3 sequence: CASSWSSGTSTDTQYF. The CDR3 DNA sequence: TGTGCCAGCAGCTGGTCTAGCGGAACTAGCACAGATACGCAGTATTTT.

The rearrangement uses TRBV10-3 and TRBJ2-1; 7 bases line up with TRBD2. The ends lost 0 bases at V and 4 bases at J; junction bases unmatched: 18. This CDR3 has 20 amino acids. Germline V lookup: CDR1 ENHRY, CDR2 SYGVKD. The CDR3 reads CAISESWRASGGLGYNEQFF. The CDR3, as DNA: TGTGCCATCAGTGAGTCGTGGAGGGCTAGCGGAGGGTTAGGGTACAATGAGCAGTTCTTC.

The V and J genes are TRBV11-2 and TRBJ1-1, with D maybe TRBD1 (5 bases). V was clipped by 1 base and J by 2 bases, with 8 bases between them. This CDR3 contains 14 residues. Per germline, CDR1 SGHAT and CDR2 FQNNGV. CDR3 sequence: CASSLGTPNTEAFF. CDR3 DNA sequence: TGTGCCAGCAGCTTAGGGACACCCAACACTGAAGCTTTCTTT. The full variable domain, in which reference TRBV11-2 and TRBJ1-1 provide the parts outside the CDR3, is EAGVAQSPRYKIIEKRQSVAFWCNPISGHATLYWYQQILGQGPKLLIQFQNNGVVDDSQLPKDRFSAERLKGVDSTLKIQPAKLEDSAVYLCASSLGTPNTEAFFGQGTRLTVV.

This rearrangement joins TRBV28 to TRBJ1-6; tentative D call: TRBD1 (6 bases). The CDR3 has 14 amino acids. With 3 bases removed from V and 10 bases from J, the gap between germline ends came to 13 bases. Germline CDR1 MDHEN, CDR2 SYDVKM. The chain's CDR3 is CASSFHREGSPLHF. As DNA, the CDR3 is TGTGCCAGCAGTTTTCACAGGGAGGGATCACCCCTCCACTTT.

The table lists this clone with a count of one. The chain couples TRBV10-3 to TRBJ2-3; a possible D gene is TRBD2 (5 bases). Germline assignment: CDR1 ENHRY and CDR2 SYGVKD. Trimming removed 3 bases at V and 2 bases at J, with 15 bases between. This CDR3 is 16 amino acids long. The CDR3 nucleotides are TGTGCCATCAGTGACCCGAGACTAACTCCCACAGATACGCAGTATTTT. Residues: CAISDPRLTPTDTQYF.